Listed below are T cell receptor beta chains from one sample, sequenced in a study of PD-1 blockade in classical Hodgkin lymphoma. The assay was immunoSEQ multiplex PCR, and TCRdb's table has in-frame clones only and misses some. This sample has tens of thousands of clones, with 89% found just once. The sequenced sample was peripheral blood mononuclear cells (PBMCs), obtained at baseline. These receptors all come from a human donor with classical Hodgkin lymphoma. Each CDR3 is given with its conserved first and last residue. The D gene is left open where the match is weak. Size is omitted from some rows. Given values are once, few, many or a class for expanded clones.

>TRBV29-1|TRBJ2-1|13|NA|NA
CSAISTTYNEQFF
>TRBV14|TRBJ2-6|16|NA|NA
CASSQQGSSGANVLTF
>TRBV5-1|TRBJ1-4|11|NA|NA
CASRLNEKLFF
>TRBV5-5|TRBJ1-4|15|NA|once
CASSPRTEPNEKLFF
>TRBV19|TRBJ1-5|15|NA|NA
CASSIDLWGNQPQHF
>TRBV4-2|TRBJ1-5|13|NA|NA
CASSQDDGQPQHF
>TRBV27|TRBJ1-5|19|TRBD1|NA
CASSCMRDRVPHSNQPQHF
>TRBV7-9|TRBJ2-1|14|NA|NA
CASSLSYLYNEQFF
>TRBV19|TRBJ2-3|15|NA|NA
CASSIDGSSTDTQYF
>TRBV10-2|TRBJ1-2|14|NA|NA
CASRQSGVVYGYTF
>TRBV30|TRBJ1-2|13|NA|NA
CAWSETLEVGYTF
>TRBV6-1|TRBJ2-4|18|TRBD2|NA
CASSEDHSGLEGRDIQYF
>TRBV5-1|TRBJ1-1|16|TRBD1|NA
CASSQDRGRVNTEAFF
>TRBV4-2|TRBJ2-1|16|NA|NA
CASSQDLGVSYNEQFF
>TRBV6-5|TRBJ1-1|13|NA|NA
CASTKRVGTEAFF
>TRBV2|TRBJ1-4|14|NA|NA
CASNLGRSNEKLFF
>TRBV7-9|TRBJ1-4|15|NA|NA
CASSSTVGWNEKLFF
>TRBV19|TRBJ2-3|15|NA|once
CASSGTSFSTDTQYF
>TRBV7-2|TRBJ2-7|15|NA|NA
CASSPYPGESYEQYF
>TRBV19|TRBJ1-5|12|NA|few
CASSLANQPQHF
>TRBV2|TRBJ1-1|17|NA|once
CASSEVQVGGRGTEAFF
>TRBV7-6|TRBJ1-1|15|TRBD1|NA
CASSAVAGGNTEAFF
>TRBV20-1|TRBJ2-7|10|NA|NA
CSAFQGIQYF
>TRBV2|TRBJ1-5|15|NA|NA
CASSVPGARGQPQHF
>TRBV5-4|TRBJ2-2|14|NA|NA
CASSVGSGTGELFF
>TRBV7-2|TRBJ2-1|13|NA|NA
CASSLGGENEQFF
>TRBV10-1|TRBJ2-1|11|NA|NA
CASSPGNEQFF
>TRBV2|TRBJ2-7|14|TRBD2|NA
CASIVEAGSASLVF